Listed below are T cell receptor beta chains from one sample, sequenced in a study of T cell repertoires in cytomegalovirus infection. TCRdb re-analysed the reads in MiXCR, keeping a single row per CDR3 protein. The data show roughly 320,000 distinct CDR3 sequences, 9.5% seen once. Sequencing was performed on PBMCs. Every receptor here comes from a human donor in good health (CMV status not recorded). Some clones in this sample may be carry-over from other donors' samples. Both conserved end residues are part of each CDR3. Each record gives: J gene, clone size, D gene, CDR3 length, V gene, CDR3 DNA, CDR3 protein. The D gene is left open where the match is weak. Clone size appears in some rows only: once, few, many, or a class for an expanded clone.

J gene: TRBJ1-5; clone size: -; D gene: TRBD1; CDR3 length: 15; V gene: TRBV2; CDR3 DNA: TGTGCCAGCAGGAAGGGGGCAGGTAGCAATCAGCCCCAGCATTTT; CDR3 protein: CASRKGAGSNQPQHF
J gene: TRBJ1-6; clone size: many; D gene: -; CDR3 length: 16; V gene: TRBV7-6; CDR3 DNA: TGTGCCAGCAGCTTAGGTATCGAGGGCAGTGATTCACCCCTCCACTTT; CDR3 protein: CASSLGIEGSDSPLHF
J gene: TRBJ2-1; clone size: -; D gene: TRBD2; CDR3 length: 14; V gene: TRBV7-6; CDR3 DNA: TGTGCCAGCAACGGGACTAGCGAGTCGAATGAGCAGTTCTTC; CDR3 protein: CASNGTSESNEQFF
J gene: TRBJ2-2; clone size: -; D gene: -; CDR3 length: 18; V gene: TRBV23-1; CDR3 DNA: TGCGCCAGCCCCAATAGCGATAGCCGGGAAAAAGCCACCGGGGAGCTGTTTTTT; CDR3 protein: CASPNSDSREKATGELFF
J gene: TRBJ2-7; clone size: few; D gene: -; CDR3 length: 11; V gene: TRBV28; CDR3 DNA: TGTGCCAGCAGTCGAAAGTTCGAGCAGTACTTC; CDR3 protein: CASSRKFEQYF
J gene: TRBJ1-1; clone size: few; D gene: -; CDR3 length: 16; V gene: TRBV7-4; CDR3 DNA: TGTGCCAGCAGCTCCCCGGGGGGGCTCAGCGACACTGAAGCGGCTTTT; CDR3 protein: CASSSPGGLSDTEAAF
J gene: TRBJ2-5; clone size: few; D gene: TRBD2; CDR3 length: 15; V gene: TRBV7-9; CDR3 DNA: TGTGCCAGCAGCCCGGGACTAGCGGGGGAAGAGACCCAGTACTTC; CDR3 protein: CASSPGLAGEETQYF
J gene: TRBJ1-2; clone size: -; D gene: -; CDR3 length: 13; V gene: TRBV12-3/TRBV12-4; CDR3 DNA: TGTGCCAGCAGTTTATTGGGGCTTTCTGGCTACACCTTC; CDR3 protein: CASSLLGLSGYTF
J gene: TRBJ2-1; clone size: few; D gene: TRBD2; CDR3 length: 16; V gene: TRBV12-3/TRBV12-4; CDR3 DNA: TGTGCCAGCAGGGGGACTAGCCCAAGCTCCTACAATGAGCAGTTCTTC; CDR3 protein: CASRGTSPSSYNEQFF
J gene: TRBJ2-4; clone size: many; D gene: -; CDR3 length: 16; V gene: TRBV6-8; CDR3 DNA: TGTGCCAGCAGTCCCGCCCCCTGGGCAGCCAAAAACATTCAGTACTTC; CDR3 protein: CASSPAPWAAKNIQYF
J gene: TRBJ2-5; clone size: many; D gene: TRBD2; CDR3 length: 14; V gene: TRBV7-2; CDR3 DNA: TGTGCCAGCAGCCGGAGCGGCGGGGGAGAGACCCAGTACTTC; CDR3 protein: CASSRSGGGETQYF
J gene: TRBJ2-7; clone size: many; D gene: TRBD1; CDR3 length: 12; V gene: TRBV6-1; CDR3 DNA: TGTGCCAGCAGACAGGGGACCTACGAGCAGTACTTC; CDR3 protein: CASRQGTYEQYF
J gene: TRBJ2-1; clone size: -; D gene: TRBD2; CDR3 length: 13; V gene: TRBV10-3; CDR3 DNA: TGTGCCATCAGTGAGCAGCAGGGGCTAGCGGGGCGCTTC; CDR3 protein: CAISEQQGLAGRF
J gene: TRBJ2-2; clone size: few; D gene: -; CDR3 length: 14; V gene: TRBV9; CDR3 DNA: TGTGCCAGCAGGGGAAGAGGGAAGCACGAGGAGCTGTTTTTT; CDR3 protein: CASRGRGKHEELFF
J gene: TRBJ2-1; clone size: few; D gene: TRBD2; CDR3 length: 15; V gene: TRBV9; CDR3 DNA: TGTACCAGCAGCCCTAGCGGGGGGACCTACAATGAGCAGTTCTTC; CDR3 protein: CTSSPSGGTYNEQFF
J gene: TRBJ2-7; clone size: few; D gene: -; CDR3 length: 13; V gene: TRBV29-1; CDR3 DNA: TGCAGCGTTCTCTTAGGGCCGTCCTACGAGCAGTACTTC; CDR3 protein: CSVLLGPSYEQYF
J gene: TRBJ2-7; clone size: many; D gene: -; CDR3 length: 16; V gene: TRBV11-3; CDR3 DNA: TGTGCCAGCAGCTTAGATCCCTCGGACAGTCCCTACGAGCAGTACTTC; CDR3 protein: CASSLDPSDSPYEQYF
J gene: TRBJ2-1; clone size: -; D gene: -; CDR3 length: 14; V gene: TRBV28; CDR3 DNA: TGTGCCAGCAGTTACTGGAGCGGGTCGGGTGAGCAGTTCTTC; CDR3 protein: CASSYWSGSGEQFF
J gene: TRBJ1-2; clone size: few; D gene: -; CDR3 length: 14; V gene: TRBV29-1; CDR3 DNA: TGCAGCTTCATGGGACCAGGGTTAAAGTATGGCTACACCTTC; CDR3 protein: CSFMGPGLKYGYTF
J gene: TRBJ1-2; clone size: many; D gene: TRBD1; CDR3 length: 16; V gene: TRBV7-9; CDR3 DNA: TGTGCCAGCAGCGACTACCGGGACAGGGAGCACTATGGCTACACCTTC; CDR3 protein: CASSDYRDREHYGYTF
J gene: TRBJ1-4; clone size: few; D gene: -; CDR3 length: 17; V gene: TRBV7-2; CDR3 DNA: TGTGCCAGCAGCTTAGTAGAGGGACCCGCAACTAATGAAAAACTGTTTTTT; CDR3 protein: CASSLVEGPATNEKLFF
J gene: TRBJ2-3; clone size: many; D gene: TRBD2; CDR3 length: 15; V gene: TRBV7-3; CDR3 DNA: TGTGCCAGCAGCTTTGGCGGGAGATGGTCAGATACGCAGTATTTT; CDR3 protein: CASSFGGRWSDTQYF
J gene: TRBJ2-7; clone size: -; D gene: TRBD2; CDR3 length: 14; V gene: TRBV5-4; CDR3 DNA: TGTGCCAGCAGCTTGGGGGTTAGCGGGTCCTGGTGGAACTTC; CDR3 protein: CASSLGVSGSWWNF
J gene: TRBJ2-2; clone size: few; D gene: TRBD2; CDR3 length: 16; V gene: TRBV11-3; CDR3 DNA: TGTGCCAGCAGCGACAACCTAGCGGAGAACACCGGGGAGCTGTTTTTT; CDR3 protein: CASSDNLAENTGELFF
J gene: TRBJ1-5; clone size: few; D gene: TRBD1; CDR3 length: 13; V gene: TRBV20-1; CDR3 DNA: TGCAGTGCTAGCGGGACAGCCAATCAGCCCCAGCATTTT; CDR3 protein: CSASGTANQPQHF
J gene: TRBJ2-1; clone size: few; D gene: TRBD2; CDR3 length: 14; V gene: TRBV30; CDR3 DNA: TGTGCCTGGAAACTAGCGGGAGACTACAATGAGCAGTTCTTC; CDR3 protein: CAWKLAGDYNEQFF
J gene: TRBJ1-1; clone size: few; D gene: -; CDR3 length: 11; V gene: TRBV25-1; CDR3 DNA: TGTGCCAGCAGTCCAGGGGATGAAGCTTTCTTT; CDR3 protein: CASSPGDEAFF
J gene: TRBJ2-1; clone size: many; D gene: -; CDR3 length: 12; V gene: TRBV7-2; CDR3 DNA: TGTGCCAGCAGCCACGAGTGGGATGAGCAGTTCTTC; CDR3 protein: CASSHEWDEQFF
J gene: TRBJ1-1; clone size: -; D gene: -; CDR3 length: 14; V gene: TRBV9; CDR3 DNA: TGTGCCAGCAGCAAACTAGGGACGGACTATGAAGCTTTCTTT; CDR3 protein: CASSKLGTDYEAFF
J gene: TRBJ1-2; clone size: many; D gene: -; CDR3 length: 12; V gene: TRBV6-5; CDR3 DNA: TGTGCCAGCAGCTACCGAAGGGGTGGCTACACCTTC; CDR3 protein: CASSYRRGGYTF
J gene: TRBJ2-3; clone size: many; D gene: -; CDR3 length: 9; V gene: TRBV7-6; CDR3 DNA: TGTGCCTACCAAGATACGCAGTATTTT; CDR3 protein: CAYQDTQYF
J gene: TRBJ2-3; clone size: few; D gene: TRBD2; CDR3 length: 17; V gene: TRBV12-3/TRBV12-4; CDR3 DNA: TGTGCCAGCAGTTTATTGCGGGGGGGAAGGAGCACAGATACGCAGTATTTT; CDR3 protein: CASSLLRGGRSTDTQYF
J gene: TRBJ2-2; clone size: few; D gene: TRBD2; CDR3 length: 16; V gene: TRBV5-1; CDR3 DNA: TGCGCCAGCAGCTTGCAGACTAGCGGGCCCACCGGGGAGCTGTTTTTT; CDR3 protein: CASSLQTSGPTGELFF
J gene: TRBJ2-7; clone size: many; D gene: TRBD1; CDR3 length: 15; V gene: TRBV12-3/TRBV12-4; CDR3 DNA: TGTGCCAGCAGTTTGGACAGGGGTACGTGGTACGAGCAGTACTTC; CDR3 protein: CASSLDRGTWYEQYF
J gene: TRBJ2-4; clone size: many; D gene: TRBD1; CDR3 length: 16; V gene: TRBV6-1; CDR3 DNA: TGTGCCAGCAGTGAAGTCAGGGGGAGAGCCAAAAACATTCAGTACTTC; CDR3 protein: CASSEVRGRAKNIQYF
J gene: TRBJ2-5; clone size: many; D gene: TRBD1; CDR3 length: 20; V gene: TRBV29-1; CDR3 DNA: TGCAGCGTTGAAGATCGATTAACGACTTGGGGACAGGGACTAAAAGAGACCCAGTACTTC; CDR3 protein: CSVEDRLTTWGQGLKETQYF
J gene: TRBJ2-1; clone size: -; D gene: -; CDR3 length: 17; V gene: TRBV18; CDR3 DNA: TGTGCCAGCCGTCCGAGTGGCGTAGCCCCCTCCTACAATGAGCAGTTCTTC; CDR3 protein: CASRPSGVAPSYNEQFF
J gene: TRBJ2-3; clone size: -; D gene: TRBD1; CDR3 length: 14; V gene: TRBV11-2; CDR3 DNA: TGTGCCAGCAGGACGACAGGGAGCCCAGATACGCAGTATTTT; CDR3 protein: CASRTTGSPDTQYF
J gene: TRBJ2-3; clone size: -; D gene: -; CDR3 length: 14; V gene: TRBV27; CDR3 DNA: TGTGCCAGCAATCCGGGACTTGGCACAGATACGCAGTATTTT; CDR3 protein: CASNPGLGTDTQYF
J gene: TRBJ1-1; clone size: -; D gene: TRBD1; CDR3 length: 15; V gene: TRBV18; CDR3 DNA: TGTGCCAGCTCACCGCGACTGACAGGGGAAACTGAAGCTTTCTTT; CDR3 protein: CASSPRLTGETEAFF
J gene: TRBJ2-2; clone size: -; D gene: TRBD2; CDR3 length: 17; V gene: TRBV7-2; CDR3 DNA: TGTGCCAGCAGCTTAGAGTGGTCGAGACTAGCGTCCGGGGAGCTGTTTTTT; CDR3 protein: CASSLEWSRLASGELFF
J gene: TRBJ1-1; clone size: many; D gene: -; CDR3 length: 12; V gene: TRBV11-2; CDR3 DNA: TGTGCCAGCAGCTTCTCTAGACATGAAGCTTTCTTT; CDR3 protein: CASSFSRHEAFF
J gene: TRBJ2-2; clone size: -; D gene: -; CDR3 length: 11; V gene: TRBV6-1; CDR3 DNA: TGTGCCAGCACCCAAGCCCGGGAGCTGTTTTTT; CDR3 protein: CASTQARELFF
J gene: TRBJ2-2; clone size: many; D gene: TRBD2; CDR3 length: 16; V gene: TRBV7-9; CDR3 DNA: TGTGCCAGCAGCCGACGTAGCGGGTTTTCCACCGGGGAGCTGTTTTTT; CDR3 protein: CASSRRSGFSTGELFF
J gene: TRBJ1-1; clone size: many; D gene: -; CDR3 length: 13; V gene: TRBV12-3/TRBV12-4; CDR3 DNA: TGTGCCAGCAGAATTTCGGGCGACACTGAAGCTTTCTTT; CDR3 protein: CASRISGDTEAFF
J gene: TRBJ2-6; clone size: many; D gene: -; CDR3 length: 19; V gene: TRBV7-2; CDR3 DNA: TGTGCCAGCAGCTTAGCGGTAATGCGGGTCATCTCTGGGGCCAACGTCCTGACTTTC; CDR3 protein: CASSLAVMRVISGANVLTF
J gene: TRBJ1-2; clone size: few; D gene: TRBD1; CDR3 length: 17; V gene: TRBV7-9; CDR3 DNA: TGTGCCAGCAGCTCATCTTTCGAATACAGGGGGCGTCAGGGCTACACCTTC; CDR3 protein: CASSSSFEYRGRQGYTF